This T cell receptor (beta chain) comes out of a study of cytomegalovirus exposure and HLA in healthy donors. The length of the CDR3 is 11 residues. Unmatched junction bases numbered 5, after V lost 5 bases and J lost 12 bases. From germline, CDR1 is SGHNT and CDR2 YENEEA. PCR primers comprised 60 Vbeta and 13 Jbeta primers. Generated by immunoSEQ multiplex PCR, the TCRdb table keeps only in-frame clones and is missing some. The sample contains 90,000 to 100,000 clones, around 73% of which appear only once. Source material: PBMCs. The genes are TRBV11-3 and TRBJ2-7, with 9 bases identical to TRBD2. This TCR was recovered from a female donor in good health and CMV-seronegative. CDR3 in amino acids: CASSETSGGYF. In nucleotides, the CDR3 is TGTGCCAGCAGCGAGACTAGCGGTGGGTACTTC.